Reported below is one T cell receptor (beta chain). The clone's antigen remains unknown. No much larger clone is present one base from it, and per-base qualities are unavailable. The cohort comprised 666 healthy bone marrow donors. Cohort members were all nominally healthy when sampled, although unrecorded immune exposures were likely present. The donor was CMV seronegative and was included in the group of a few hundred seronegative cohort members. Each donor provided a peripheral blood sample, and peripheral blood mononuclear cells were used for TCR beta sequencing. The Qiagen DNeasy Blood Extraction Kit was used to extract genomic DNA from the blood cell samples. These data originate in a study of cytomegalovirus exposure and HLA in healthy donors (dated by TCRdb to the late 2010s). In the study overall: In an earlier analysis of roughly 500 of the donors, 276 Gb of sequence data and approximately 120 million unique TCR beta sequences from approximately 180 million T cells were reported. An early release covering roughly 580 HLA-typed donors comprised roughly 300 gigabases of sequencing data and roughly 86 million unique TCR sequences. The genetic ancestry cluster associated with self-reported Caucasian donors included over 65% of the approximately 410 genotyped donors. The aim of the study was to test whether cataloging public T cell receptors could identify signatures of past pathogen exposure. The study profiled the T cell repertoires of hundreds of subjects by immunosequencing and related them to cytomegalovirus serostatus. Besides the first cohort of hundreds of subjects, a separate validation cohort made up of 90 to 150 different subjects was used. The study combined high-throughput TCR immunosequencing, statistical association of individual TCRs with disease status, and machine learning to predict cytomegalovirus infection status. In a later analysis, previously published TCR beta repertoires from several hundred donors were re-analyzed and high-resolution HLA genotyping was added so that TCR occurrence patterns could be studied. Rather than drawing on any new phenotypic data, the later analysis identified candidate immune exposures from TCR beta sequences and the way those sequences occurred across donors. An earlier analysis of 587 of the donors used high-throughput TCR beta sequencing to judge whether each TCR beta V gene segment behaved as functional or pseudogenic. Donor age, sex, ethnicity and CMV serostatus were collected together with the repertoire data. A later genetic analysis took genome-wide SNP genotypes for about 65% of the 666 donors and used that subset as a discovery cohort. Every discovery cohort repertoire had been produced on one sequencing platform. HLA typing covered class I and class II loci at four-digit resolution. Typing coverage differed by locus: A, B, C, DRB1 and DQB1 were typed in roughly 620-630 donors, DQA1 in roughly 510, DPA1 in 600 to 610, and DPB1 in 450 to 490. Because of strong linkage in the cohort, five DR-DQ haplotypes were treated as single units for association and clustering. Across approximately 420 genotyped donors of the cohort, an average of about 220,000 unique TCR beta nucleotide sequences per donor were sequenced, and about a sixth of those sequences were non-productive.

The CDR3 runs 18 amino acids, cysteine and phenylalanine included. Only CDR3 DNA remains: 54 bases, in frame from the first base. The germline V gene gives CDR1 as SGHDT and CDR2 as YYEEEE. Ends trimmed: V by 6 bases, J by 5 bases; bases unmatched to a gene: 21. Paper-wide results and their limitations: Sequencing depth was assumed to be roughly uniform across donors in the presence/absence analyses, though that assumption may not hold. Correlated functional status among segregating V segments might be attributable to linkage disequilibrium, but an unknown experimental factor could not be ruled out. A further reported finding was that TCR beta sequences accurately predicted the HLA-A and HLA-B alleles for most subjects in the first cohort. A later analysis found that most CMV-associated TCR beta chains appeared HLA-restricted, with HLA associations seemingly driven largely by CMV exposure. HLA typing was unavailable for some donors at each locus, so association tests used only the typed subset. In an earlier analysis of under 600 of the donors, most TCR beta V segments were observed in productive rearrangements about 87% or about 30% of the time, broadly matching IMGT annotations. A later analysis found that HLA-associated TCR beta chains were more clonally expanded and had lower generation probabilities than equally common non-associated chains. The sequencing pipeline was judged likely to have produced a cluster of highly shared sequence variants as a technical artifact. The earlier analysis of 587 of the donors excluded about 16 rarely observed V segments, including chromosome 9 orphons, because counts were too low. In the study, 164 TCR beta chains were listed as associated with cytomegalovirus. An association between a missense DCLRE1C variant and V-gene and J-gene trimming of TCR beta chains was found in a later genetic analysis and replicated in an independent cohort. Only TCR beta chains were sequenced in this cohort, and the absence of alpha or paired-chain data limited detectable features. Specific HLA alleles were associated with 16,951 TCR beta sequences at a false discovery rate of 0.05 in a later analysis. According to a later genetic analysis, donors in an Asian-associated ancestry cluster had fewer N-insertions in productive TCRs than the approximately 700-donor mean. In vitro tests confirmed that a few of the cytomegalovirus-associated TCR beta chains recognize cytomegalovirus antigens. The classifier was reported to diagnose cytomegalovirus status with high specificity and sensitivity in both the original and validation cohorts. In a later analysis, the rate of TCR association differed among HLA loci, with DRB1 alleles having the most associated TCRs and HLA-C alleles having the fewest. When HLA alleles, especially DR and DQ, strongly co-occurred, TCR associations were difficult to assign to individual alleles. In a later analysis, several top co-occurrence clusters were reported to appear linked to parvovirus B19, influenza, CMV and Epstein-Barr virus. The authors suggested that the approach could potentially be extended to other disease states and immunological phenotypes. While some public TCRs were present in many individuals, most TCR sequences turned up only very rarely across donors. The only immune exposure information available for the cohort was CMV serostatus. Some IMGT-functional V segments, including TRBV6-2 and TRBV6-3, could not be distinguished by the 87-base-pair reads and were therefore excluded.

The method was the immunoSEQ multiplex PCR assay. The multiplex PCR relied on a mix of 60 forward primers for TCR Vbeta segments and 13 reverse primers for TCR Jbeta segments. The CDR3 region of rearranged TCR beta genes was amplified from genomic DNA by a multiplex PCR assay. Amplified TCR beta libraries were sequenced as 87-base-pair reads on the Illumina HiSeq System. The paper's data handling went like this. A later analysis counted 65 million to 90 million unique TCR beta chains across the 500 to 850 repertoires, and approximately 11 million of these chains were shared by at least two donors. A nearest-neighbor algorithm error-corrected the raw reads and collapsed the reads into unique sequences, merging closely related sequences to remove PCR and sequencing errors. CDR3 sequences were aligned to IMGT reference sequences to assign V, D and J gene segments. For a sequence to be retained, a match of at least six nucleotides was required to both a V gene segment and a J gene segment. Rearrangements were classified as productive when the CDR3 lacked stop codons and remained in frame with V and J, and all other rearrangements were classified as non-productive. CDR3 was defined by IMGT convention, running from the second conserved V-encoded cysteine to the conserved J-encoded phenylalanine. The earlier analysis of some 540 of the donors excluded any sequence lacking an unambiguous match to a single V gene segment. An earlier analysis of a few hundred of the donors classified V segments as functional when productive rearrangements were above 56.7% and as segregating when the standard deviation between donors was above 5%. A statistical classification framework was built to diagnose cytomegalovirus status from the catalog of TCR beta chain sequences. A later analysis assigned V and J genes by comparing TCR nucleotide sequences with IMGT/GENE-DB human TR gene sequences. The TCRdist pipeline was used in a later analysis to assign CDR3 sequences and most-parsimonious VDJ recombination scenarios. In a later analysis, every TCR beta chain was defined by the combination of its CDR3 amino acid sequence and its V-gene family, and reads without a unique V-gene family were dropped. As a way to deal with suspected cross-contamination and a sequencing artifact, a later analysis dropped 640 or so nucleotide sequences that were highly shared and had low generation probability. A later analysis calculated a clonal expansion index for each public chain from normalized within-repertoire ranks of inferred template counts. A later analysis computed generation probabilities with a VDJ recombination model fitted to out-of-frame rearrangements, and checked the results against IGoR. A later analysis scored TCR-TCR, TCR-HLA and TCR-CMV co-occurrence with hypergeometric tests, applying a repertoire-size bias correction to TCR pairs. A later analysis estimated false discovery rates by permuting HLA or CMV assignments 20 times. In a later analysis, co-occurring TCRs were grouped using DBSCAN, and TCRdist sequence similarity was added for clustering within HLA-allele-positive subsets. Co-occurrence clustering excluded repertoires with fewer than 30,000 or more than 120,000 public chains, plus five with anomalous nucleotide sharing. The table was pulled from immuneACCESS by TCRdb, which kept in-frame rearrangements only. Such tables lose some clones; where checked, under half of the loss comes from unresolved V genes, and the rest has no known cause. V and J calls and clone size are those listed in that table; D and trimming were worked out from the DNA. This sample holds approximately 100,000 clones; 60% to 75% were observed only once. In total, the top ten clones hold roughly 10% of the sample.

Sequenced material: PBMCs. Rearrangement joined TRBV5-6 to TRBJ2-7; the junction holds 9 bases that match TRBD1. The source is a man aged 50-59 years in good health and CMV-seronegative. The CDR3 is CASTFVGLAGTGPNEQYF. The DNA sequence is as follows: TGTGCCAGCACCTTTGTGGGTCTGGCAGGGACAGGGCCCAACGAGCAGTACTTC. Supplemented by the reference TRBV5-6 and TRBJ2-7 proteins around the CDR3, the complete variable domain is DAGVTQSPTHLIKTRGQQVTLRCSPKSGHDTVSWYQQALGQGPQFIFQYYEEEERQRGNFPDRFSGHQFPNYSSELNVNALLLGDSALYLCASTFVGLAGTGPNEQYFGPGTRLTVT.